These T cell receptor beta chains were read from a single sample in a study of cytomegalovirus exposure and HLA in healthy donors. The assay was immunoSEQ multiplex PCR, and TCRdb's table has in-frame clones only and misses some. Of about 170,000 clones listed, around 77% were seen once; the top ten hold 2.5% to 4%. Material: PBMCs. Every receptor here comes from a female donor in good health and CMV-seronegative. The CDR3 runs from the conserved cysteine through the conserved F or W. Fields, in order: clone size, V gene, J gene, D gene, CDR3 protein, CDR3 DNA. A D gene is named only where the DNA matches it firmly. The size of a clone is reported for some rows only, either as once, few or many, or as a class for expanded clones.

-,TRBV7-2,TRBJ2-7,TRBD1,CASHTWGQGGDEQYF,TGTGCCAGCCATACCTGGGGACAGGGGGGAGACGAGCAGTACTTC
-,TRBV19,TRBJ2-7,-,CASSSRSLGYSYEQYF,TGTGCCAGTAGTTCCCGCTCCCTCGGTTACTCCTACGAGCAGTACTTC
-,TRBV18,TRBJ1-5,-,CASSPTGLRGNQPQHF,TGTGCCAGCTCACCCACAGGGCTTCGGGGCAATCAGCCCCAGCATTTT
-,TRBV6-1,TRBJ2-7,TRBD2,CASSEALITGLAGGGEQYF,TGTGCCAGCAGTGAAGCTTTGATTACGGGACTAGCGGGGGGGGGCGAGCAGTACTTC
-,TRBV10-3,TRBJ1-2,-,CAISLRQRTDYGYTF,TGTGCCATCAGCCTCCGGCAGAGGACAGACTATGGCTACACCTTC
-,TRBV29-1,TRBJ2-5,-,CSVGQGGVAETQYF,TGCAGCGTTGGACAAGGGGGGGTGGCGGAGACCCAGTACTTC
-,TRBV5-5,TRBJ1-3,-,CASTRVLGNTIYF,TGTGCCAGCACCCGAGTCTTGGGAAACACCATATATTTT
-,TRBV30,TRBJ1-6,-,CAWRRGGGSYNSPLHF,TGTGCCTGGAGGCGGGGAGGAGGCTCCTATAATTCACCCCTCCACTTT
-,TRBV28,TRBJ2-6,TRBD2,CASSSPGGAAGANVLTF,TGTGCCAGCAGTTCCCCGGGAGGGGCAGCTGGGGCCAACGTCCTGACTTTC
few,TRBV11-2,TRBJ2-4,TRBD2,CASSPGTSGGGFNIQYF,TGTGCCAGCAGCCCTGGGACTAGCGGGGGGGGATTTAACATTCAGTACTTC
-,TRBV27,TRBJ2-1,-,CASSLFAWSSYNEQFF,TGTGCCAGCAGTTTGTTCGCCTGGAGCTCCTACAATGAGCAGTTCTTC
-,TRBV27,TRBJ2-7,-,CASSDQGRYEQYF,TGTGCCAGCAGTGATCAGGGGCGGTACGAGCAGTACTTC
-,TRBV28,TRBJ2-3,-,CASTKGGSTDTQYF,TGTGCCAGCACCAAAGGCGGTAGCACAGATACGCAGTATTTT
once,TRBV9,TRBJ2-7,TRBD2,CASSPRTSSSYEQYF,TGTGCCAGCAGCCCCCGGACTAGCAGCTCCTACGAGCAGTACTTC
-,TRBV28,TRBJ2-4,-,CASKGGLAKNIQYF,TGTGCCAGCAAAGGCGGTCTAGCCAAAAACATTCAGTACTTC
-,TRBV29-1,TRBJ1-1,-,CSVEEGANTEAFF,TGCAGCGTTGAAGAGGGGGCGAACACTGAAGCTTTCTTT
few,TRBV7-9,TRBJ1-2,-,CASSPDLGAGYGYTF,TGTGCCAGCAGCCCAGACCTGGGAGCAGGCTATGGCTACACCTTC
-,TRBV4-3,TRBJ1-1,-,CASSQDLSGKAFF,TGCGCCAGCAGCCAAGATCTATCAGGGAAAGCTTTCTTT
-,TRBV18,TRBJ1-3,-,CASSPGADGNTIYF,TGTGCCAGCTCACCAGGGGCCGATGGAAACACCATATATTTT
once,TRBV19,TRBJ2-4,TRBD1,CASSTGTGDGNIQYF,TGTGCCAGTAGTACCGGGACAGGAGACGGAAACATTCAGTACTTC
-,TRBV27,TRBJ1-5,-,CASSFSRVGQPQHF,TGTGCCAGCAGTTTCAGCAGGGTGGGGCAGCCCCAGCATTTT
-,TRBV28,TRBJ2-1,TRBD1,CASSPPGTGKGNEQFF,TGTGCCAGCAGCCCCCCCGGGACAGGGAAGGGAAATGAGCAGTTCTTC
few,TRBV5-4,TRBJ1-1,TRBD1,CASSFSRQGLTEAFF,TGTGCCAGCAGCTTCTCGAGACAGGGTCTCACTGAAGCTTTCTTT
-,TRBV7-7,TRBJ2-5,-,CASSLEGGTQYF,TGTGCTAGCAGCTTAGAAGGGGGGACCCAGTACTTC
-,TRBV7-9,TRBJ1-1,-,CASGLINTEAFF,TGTGCCAGCGGCCTCATTAACACTGAAGCTTTCTTT
-,TRBV7-9,TRBJ1-4,TRBD1,CASSLGQANEKLFF,TGTGCCAGCAGCTTGGGACAGGCCAATGAAAAACTGTTTTTT
-,TRBV7-9,TRBJ1-3,TRBD1,CASSSPRGTGGNTIYF,TGTGCCAGCAGCTCGCCCAGGGGGACGGGAGGAAACACCATATATTTT
-,TRBV15,TRBJ2-2,TRBD2,CATSRARGGKTGELFF,TGTGCCACCAGCAGAGCGCGGGGGGGAAAGACCGGGGAGCTGTTTTTT
-,TRBV6-6,TRBJ1-5,TRBD1,CASSSPDRGGNQPQHF,TGTGCCAGCAGTTCGCCTGACAGGGGTGGGAATCAGCCCCAGCATTTT
-,TRBV6-5,TRBJ2-7,TRBD1,CASSFTGGLYEQYF,TGTGCCAGCAGTTTCACAGGGGGACTCTACGAGCAGTACTTC
-,TRBV9,TRBJ2-3,-,CASSVLGGGADTQYF,TGTGCCAGCAGCGTATTAGGAGGAGGGGCAGATACGCAGTATTTT
-,TRBV28,TRBJ2-7,TRBD2,CASSLGASGVYEQYF,TGTGCCAGCAGTTTAGGGGCTAGCGGAGTCTACGAGCAGTACTTC
-,TRBV6-1,TRBJ2-5,-,CASSGRGSGQETQYF,TGTGCCAGCAGTGGAAGGGGTAGCGGCCAAGAGACCCAGTACTTC
-,TRBV28,TRBJ1-5,-,CASSLRPSTPPQHF,TGTGCCAGCAGTTTACGGCCTAGCACTCCGCCCCAGCATTTT
-,TRBV6-4,TRBJ2-3,TRBD2,CASSRLAASTDTQYF,TGTGCCAGCAGCCGACTAGCGGCTAGCACAGATACGCAGTATTTT